The 10 T cell receptor beta chains in this list originate from one sample, sequenced in a study of cytomegalovirus exposure and HLA in healthy donors. The primer mix had 60 Vbeta and 13 Jbeta primers. Sequencing was performed with immunoSEQ multiplex PCR; in TCRdb, only in-frame clones are kept and a portion is missing. The table includes around 150,000 clones, around 77% detected once. The sequenced material came from PBMCs. The receptors here all came from a man between 50 and 59 years old in good health and CMV-seropositive.

The chain links TRBV5-1 to TRBJ2-5, with D possibly TRBD2 on 5 matching bases. The CDR3 runs 15 residues. V was shortened by 3 bases and J by 3 bases, with 15 bases between the two germline ends. Germline values: CDR1 SGHRS, CDR2 YFSETQ. The CDR3 DNA is TGCGCCAGCAGCTCCGAGACATCGGGGAAAGAGACCCAGTACTTC. Protein: CASSSETSGKETQYF.

The chain combines TRBV4-1 with TRBJ1-4; perhaps TRBD1 as D (6 bases). CDR1 and CDR2 (germline): MGHRA, YSYEKL. The V end was cut by 6 bases, the J end by 4 bases, with 15 bases between. The CDR3 is 15 residues long. The CDR3 region has the DNA TGCGCCAGCAGAGATCAAACAGGGCTTAATGAAAAACTGTTTTTT. Translating gives CASRDQTGLNEKLFF.

This clone has a single count. The chain carries TRBV10-3 and TRBJ2-3; D is possibly TRBD1 (6 bases). Trimming removed 2 bases at V and 3 bases at J, with 9 bases between. This CDR3 is built from 14 residues. Per germline, CDR1 ENHRY and CDR2 SYGVKD. CDR3 sequence reads: CAISEGTQTDTQYF. DNA for the CDR3: TGTGCCATCAGTGAGGGGACACAAACAGATACGCAGTATTTT.

The V gene is TRBV5-4, the J gene TRBJ1-1; possible D gene TRBD1, 6 bases. CDR3 length: 14 amino acids. CDR1 is SGHNT, CDR2 YYREEE, per germline (reference sequence). V gave up 1 base and J gave up 4 bases, with 11 bases separating them. The CDR3 DNA reads TGTGCCAGCAGCTTGTCAGGGGTGGGCACTGAAGCTTTCTTT. Encoded protein: CASSLSGVGTEAFF.

The chain has TRBV4-1 and TRBJ2-5; D remains unclear. The CDR3 runs 13 residues. Trimming stripped 3 bases from V and 2 bases from J, with 7 bases between. Germline CDR1 is MGHRA and CDR2 is YSYEKL. CDR3 sequence: CASSQGQQETQYF. As DNA, the CDR3 is TGCGCCAGCAGCCAGGGCCAGCAAGAGACCCAGTACTTC.

The chain links TRBV18 to TRBJ1-1; 7 nucleotides match TRBD1. Per germline, CDR1 KGHSH and CDR2 LQKENI. The ends lost 3 bases at V and 1 base at J; junction bases unmatched: 8. CDR3 size: 16 residues. The CDR3: CASSPRRGLTNTEAFF. DNA for the CDR3: TGTGCCAGCTCACCTCGGAGGGGGCTGACGAACACTGAAGCTTTCTTT.

This chain joins TRBV5-4 and TRBJ1-3; 9 bases are shared with TRBD1. The CDR3 runs to 15 residues. V dropped 1 base and J dropped 3; count of bases not matched to a gene: 2. Germline assignment: CDR1 SGHNT and CDR2 YYREEE (reference sequence). The CDR3 here is CASSLTGGFGNTIYF. In DNA, the CDR3 is TGTGCCAGCAGCTTGACAGGGGGCTTTGGAAACACCATATATTTT.

This sequence joins TRBV27 and TRBJ2-3, with a weak D call TRBD1 (6 bases). CDR3 length: 14 residues. Trimming removed 10 bases from V and 4 bases from J, with 18 bases in between. CDR1 and CDR2 (germline): MNHEY, SMNVEV (reference sequence). The CDR3 here is CAIARGRPSDTQYF. In DNA, the CDR3 is TGTGCCATCGCCAGGGGACGTCCCTCAGATACGCAGTATTTT.

This chain connects TRBV29-1 to TRBJ2-3, with 9 bases identical to TRBD1. This CDR3 has 14 residues. The ends lost 4 bases at V and 0 bases at J; junction bases unmatched: 2. Germline CDR1 reads SQVTM; CDR2 reads ANQGSEA. The chain's CDR3 is CSVGQGGSTDTQYF. The CDR3 DNA sequence: TGCAGCGTTGGACAGGGGGGAAGCACAGATACGCAGTATTTT.

This clone appeared many times. The rearrangement uses TRBV6-4 and TRBJ2-1, with 11 nucleotides matching TRBD1. Losses at the gene ends were 3 bases for V and 8 bases for J; bases not matched to a gene: 6. Germline lookup yields CDR1 MRHNA and CDR2 SNTAGT. This CDR3 contains 15 residues. The CDR3 loop reads CASSEAGTGGHEQFF. In DNA, the CDR3 is TGTGCCAGCAGTGAAGCCGGGACAGGGGGACATGAGCAGTTCTTC.